This paragraph covers one TCR beta chain sequence. Its specificity is not known. Only in-frame clones appear in the TCRdb table, and some are missing; sequencing was by immunoSEQ multiplex PCR. The sample shows around 15,000 clones, around 66% of them seen only once. This sample is part of a study of T cell clonotyping in hematopoietic cell transplantation. Overall study findings and caveats: No sorting was done, leaving CD4 and CD8 contributions mixed. Few recipient clonotypes overlapped donors; over 95% were de novo at given depth. Recipient TCR diversity dropped after transplant; expanded clonotypes rose from day 30 to 180.

Sample: PBMCs, taken 30 days after allogeneic stem cell transplant. The TCR originated in a male patient in his fifties who had an allogeneic stem cell transplant from an unrelated donor, so T cells may come from the graft donor. Some clones in this sample may be carry-over from other donors' samples.

CDR3: CAWSNDRGEKLFF. CDR3 in DNA: TGTGCCTGGAGTAACGACAGGGGCGAAAAACTGTTTTTT. The J gene is TRBJ1-4, the V gene TRBV30; 8 bases line up with TRBD1. V gave up 2 bases and J gave up 8 bases; unmatched junction bases: 4. This CDR3 is 13 amino acids long. The germline CDR1 and CDR2 sequences are GTSNPN and SVGIG (reference sequence).